The 30 T cell receptor beta chains presented below share a single source sample, sequenced in a study of CD8 T cells in Susac syndrome. With random hexamers, 0.5 to 1 ug RNA was reverse transcribed. TCRdb recomputed calls from the immunoSEQ multiplex PCR reads with MiXCR, one row per CDR3 protein. This repertoire shows about 300,000 distinct CDR3 sequences, 89% found once; its top ten account for around 0.18%. The sequencing sample was made of CD8+ T cells from PBMCs. These receptors all stem from a human donor with multiple sclerosis.

The V and J genes are TRBV27 and TRBJ1-5; D remains ambiguous. The length of the CDR3 is 15 residues. Germline CDR1 is MNHEY and CDR2 is SMNVEV (reference sequence). Trimming removed 5 bases from V and 0 bases from J, with 11 bases in between. The CDR3 spells CASSPTPNSNQPQHF. The CDR3 nucleotides are TGTGCCAGCAGTCCCACCCCGAATAGCAATCAGCCCCAGCATTTT.

This sequence joins TRBV20-1 and TRBJ1-6; D gene ambiguous. V lost 7 bases, J lost 0 bases, and 10 bases lay in between. CDR1 is DFQATT, CDR2 SNEGSKA, per germline (reference sequence). This CDR3 comprises 14 residues. The CDR3 DNA reads as TGCAGTGTCCAGAGTGACTCCTATAATTCACCCCTCCACTTT. Translation: CSVQSDSYNSPLHF.

The gene calls are TRBV9 and TRBJ2-3; D is uncertain. The V gene lost 3 bases and the J gene lost 2 bases, with 7 bases spanning the gap. CDR1 is SGDLS, CDR2 YYNGEE, per germline. This CDR3 is built from 13 residues. The CDR3 loop reads CASSESITDTQYF. The CDR3 DNA reads as TGTGCCAGCAGCGAGAGCATCACAGATACGCAGTATTTT.

The chain uses TRBV6-5 and TRBJ1-1; no definite D call. Germline loops: CDR1 MNHEY, CDR2 SVGAGI. This CDR3 region has 17 residues. V shed 0 bases and J shed 0 bases, with 14 bases lying between them. CDR3 protein: CASSYSITEKMNTEAFF. The CDR3 DNA reads as TGTGCCAGCAGTTACTCGATAACAGAGAAGATGAACACTGAAGCTTTCTTT.

V usage is TRBV29-1 and J usage is TRBJ2-5, with 13 positions matching TRBD2. CDR1 SQVTM and CDR2 ANQGSEA come from the germline V gene. The V gene end was trimmed by 3 bases and the J gene end by 3 bases; junction bases not matched to a gene: 4. This CDR3 contains 15 residues. In DNA form, the CDR3 reads TGCAGCGTTGAGCTACTAGCGGGGGGGAAAGAGACCCAGTACTTC. Amino acids: CSVELLAGGKETQYF. Drawing the rest from reference TRBV29-1 and TRBJ2-5, the complete variable domain is SAVISQKPSRDICQRGTSLTIQCQVDSQVTMMFWYRQQPGQSLTLIATANQGSEATYESGFVIDKFPISRPNLTFSTLTVSNMSPEDSSIYLCSVELLAGGKETQYFGPGTRLLVL.

The chain couples TRBV9 to TRBJ2-7, with 7 bases identical to TRBD1. Germline values: CDR1 SGDLS, CDR2 YYNGEE. The CDR3 has 18 residues. The V gene end was trimmed by 3 bases and the J gene end by 3 bases; junction bases not matched to a gene: 18. The CDR3 DNA is TGTGCCAGCAGCGCCGGGACAGCGGAGATTTTCGGAAACTACGAGCAGTACTTC. This gives the protein CASSAGTAEIFGNYEQYF.

The chain combines TRBV29-1 with TRBJ1-2; D is unclear. The germline gives CDR1 SQVTM, CDR2 ANQGSEA. V lost 4 bases and J 6 bases, leaving 6 bases between the germline ends. The CDR3 is 10 amino acids. The DNA of the CDR3 is TGCAGCGTTGTCGGGGATGGCTACACCTTC. It codes for CSVVGDGYTF.

The chain recombines TRBV4-3 with TRBJ2-7; D perhaps matches TRBD1 (6 bases). This CDR3 contains 14 residues. Germline-derived CDR1 and CDR2 are LGHNA and YSLEER. V gave up 1 base and J gave up 4 bases, with 11 bases separating them. The CDR3 spells CASSQVQGGYEQYF. The CDR3 bases are TGCGCCAGCAGCCAAGTACAGGGTGGATACGAGCAGTACTTC.

The chain uses TRBV18 and TRBJ2-7, with D perhaps TRBD1 or TRBD2 (5 bases each). Germline V lookup: CDR1 KGHSH, CDR2 LQKENI. The V and J ends lost 0 bases and 0 bases respectively, with 12 bases between them. The CDR3 length is 16 residues. The CDR3 loop is CASSPPGVGVSYEQYF. In DNA, the CDR3 is TGTGCCAGCTCACCACCGGGCGTGGGGGTCTCCTACGAGCAGTACTTC.

This sequence joins TRBV30 and TRBJ2-7; D possibly uses TRBD1 or TRBD2 (6 bases each). The CDR3 loop spans 16 amino acids. Germline V CDR1 and CDR2: GTSNPN, SVGIG (reference sequence). The V gene lost 3 bases and the J gene lost 2 bases, with 20 bases spanning the gap. This chain's CDR3 is CAWRGEVGGAAYEQYF. DNA of the CDR3: TGTGCCTGGAGGGGTGAAGTCGGGGGCGCGGCCTACGAGCAGTACTTC.

J is TRBJ2-1 and V is TRBV29-1; weak D call: TRBD2 (6 bases). V lost 2 bases and J lost 8, with 16 bases in between. This CDR3 is 14 amino acids long. The germline CDR1 and CDR2 sequences are SQVTM and ANQGSEA. CDR3 residues: CSVERHGGLDEQFF. The DNA of the CDR3 is TGCAGCGTTGAACGTCACGGAGGGCTGGATGAGCAGTTCTTC.

The chain links TRBV9 to TRBJ2-1, with D possibly TRBD2 on 5 matching bases. CDR3 length: 15 amino acids. Deletions cut 3 bases from V and 1 base from J, with 11 bases between. CDR1 SGDLS and CDR2 YYNGEE come from the germline V gene. The CDR3 loop is CASSAPPGSYNEQFF. The CDR3 DNA reads as TGTGCCAGCAGCGCCCCCCCGGGGTCCTACAATGAGCAGTTCTTC.

The CDR3 nucleotides are TGTGCCAGCAATTCGGTCCCAGACGAGCAGTACTTC. It translates to CASNSVPDEQYF. The gene calls are TRBV2 and TRBJ2-7; no clear D. Germline loops: CDR1 SNHLY, CDR2 FYNNEI. Trimming cost V 7 bases and J 5 bases, with 12 bases left between them. The CDR3 length is 12 residues.

This clonotype occurred once. Here the CDR3 DNA reads TGTGCCAGCAGAGACTACGGGTACATTCAGTACTTC. Its protein product is CASRDYGYIQYF. The rearrangement links TRBV28 to TRBJ2-4; TRBD2 is a possible D gene (5 bases). The CDR3 has 12 amino acids. Germline V gene data show CDR1 as MDHEN and CDR2 as SYDVKM. Trimming removed 6 bases from V and 8 bases from J, with 11 bases in between.

V and J are TRBV29-1 and TRBJ2-4, with TRBD2 matching over 9 bases. In germline, CDR1 is SQVTM, CDR2 ANQGSEA. With V trimmed by 1 base and J by 7 bases, 2 bases remained unmatched. The CDR3 runs to 13 residues. CDR3 DNA: TGCAGCGTTGAAGCGGCGGGGGGGAACATTCAGTACTTC. Translating it yields CSVEAAGGNIQYF. Combining the CDR3 with reference TRBV29-1 and TRBJ2-4 gives the whole variable domain SAVISQKPSRDICQRGTSLTIQCQVDSQVTMMFWYRQQPGQSLTLIATANQGSEATYESGFVIDKFPISRPNLTFSTLTVSNMSPEDSSIYLCSVEAAGGNIQYFGAGTRLSVL.

J is TRBJ2-5 and V is TRBV28; perhaps TRBD2 as D (6 bases). V dropped 5 bases and J dropped 7 bases, with 17 bases sitting between them. The CDR3 runs to 14 residues. The V gene's germline CDR1 is MDHEN and CDR2 SYDVKM. CDR3 in amino acids: CASSRQLEGRTQYF. For the CDR3, the DNA is TGTGCCAGCAGTCGACAGTTGGAGGGGAGGACCCAGTACTTC.

The V gene is TRBV7-3, the J gene TRBJ2-3, with 12 bases identical to TRBD2. The CDR3 totals 14 residues. Trimming at V came to 4 bases and at J to 4 bases, leaving 0 bases not matched to a gene. CDR1 is SGHTA and CDR2 is FQGTGA in the germline V gene. The chain's CDR3 is CASSWTSGADTQYF. The CDR3 DNA reads as TGTGCCAGCAGCTGGACTAGCGGGGCAGATACGCAGTATTTT.

The V gene is TRBV5-4, the J gene TRBJ1-1; possible D gene TRBD1, 6 bases. V shed 5 bases and J shed 5 bases, with 16 bases lying between them. The length of the CDR3 is 14 residues. The germline CDR1 and CDR2 sequences are SGHNT and YYREEE (reference sequence). Here the CDR3 DNA reads TGTGCCAGCAGGGCCGGGACACACCAAACTGAAGCTTTCTTT. It translates to CASRAGTHQTEAFF.

This sequence joins TRBV3-1 and TRBJ1-2; 10 bases match TRBD1. The germline V gene has CDR1 LGHDT and CDR2 YNNKEL (reference sequence). This CDR3 contains 15 residues. With 4 bases clipped from V and 4 bases from J, the junction kept 6 bases outside the gene matches. CDR3 sequence (DNA): TGTGCCAGCAGCCCCCGGGACAGGGGCGCCTATGGCTACACCTTC. Amino acids: CASSPRDRGAYGYTF.

The V call is TRBV3-1, the J call TRBJ2-7; D gene unclear. The V end was cut by 0 bases, the J end by 4 bases, with 16 bases between. Germline V CDR1 and CDR2: LGHDT, YNNKEL (reference sequence). This CDR3 comprises 16 residues. The CDR3 sequence: CASSQDLRGPPYEQYF. In DNA form, the CDR3 reads TGTGCCAGCAGCCAAGACTTGAGAGGTCCCCCTTACGAGCAGTACTTC.

CDR3 protein: CASSLSIGGWAQHF. CDR3 DNA: TGTGCCAGCAGTTTATCGATAGGGGGTTGGGCCCAGCATTTT. The chain couples TRBV27 to TRBJ1-5; tentatively, D is TRBD1 (6 bases). Trimming cost V 0 bases and J 11 bases, with 14 bases left between them. The CDR3 has 14 amino acids. From germline, CDR1 is MNHEY and CDR2 SMNVEV (reference sequence).

The rearrangement links TRBV30 to TRBJ2-1; 13 nucleotides agree with TRBD2. The CDR3 contains 15 residues. Trimming at V came to 5 bases and at J to 2 bases, leaving 3 bases not matched to a gene. Per the germline V gene, CDR1 is GTSNPN and CDR2 is SVGIG (reference sequence). The CDR3 region is CAWGTSGTPYNEQFF. CDR3 in DNA: TGTGCCTGGGGGACTAGCGGGACGCCCTACAATGAGCAGTTCTTC.

Only one count was recorded for this clonotype. The V call is TRBV4-3, the J call TRBJ2-7; D might be TRBD2 (5 bases). The CDR3 sequence is 16 residues long. Trimming took off 0 bases at V and 6 bases at J, with 18 bases between the two ends. Germline V CDR1 and CDR2: LGHNA, YSLEER. CDR3: CASSQDLHTSGSEQYF. For the CDR3, the DNA is TGCGCCAGCAGCCAAGACCTCCACACCTCGGGGTCCGAGCAGTACTTC.

The J gene is TRBJ2-7, the V gene TRBV12-3 or TRBV12-4, with 9 bases lining up with TRBD1. CDR3 size: 15 residues. V lost 6 bases, J lost 2 bases, and 8 bases stayed unmatched. In DNA form, the CDR3 reads TGTGCCAGCAGGCCGGACAGGGGCGATCCCTACGAGCAGTACTTC. Encoded protein: CASRPDRGDPYEQYF.

This chain joins TRBV7-2 and TRBJ2-1; 9 bases are shared with TRBD2. V lost 3 bases and J lost 5; bases outside the gene matches: 8. This CDR3 spans 16 amino acids. CDR1 is SGHTA, CDR2 FQGNSA, per germline. CDR3 in DNA: TGTGCCAGCAGCTTCGGTAGCGGGAGTTTCCACAATGAGCAGTTCTTC. As protein: CASSFGSGSFHNEQFF.

J is TRBJ2-2 and V is TRBV6-2 or TRBV6-3; D is possibly TRBD1 (6 bases). CDR1 is MNHEY, CDR2 SVGEGT, per germline. The CDR3 has 14 amino acids. Between the trimmed V and J ends, which lost 2 bases and 5 bases, there was a span of 9 bases. CDR3 residues: CASSYGGMTGELFF. Written as DNA, the CDR3 is TGTGCCAGCAGTTACGGGGGCATGACCGGGGAGCTGTTTTTT.

This sequence joins TRBV7-2 and TRBJ2-1; TRBD2 matches 8 bases. The germline V gene encodes CDR1 SGHTA and CDR2 FQGNSA. Unmatched junction bases numbered 4, after V lost 4 bases and J lost 2 bases. The CDR3 sequence is 15 residues long. The CDR3 bases are TGTGCCAGCAGCTCAGACGGGAGGGCCTACAATGAGCAGTTCTTC. This encodes CASSSDGRAYNEQFF.

Turning to this clonotype: The junction does not match germline at one end; this may be a read error. The chain is built from TRBV7-9 and TRBJ1-4; 7 bases agree with TRBD1. CDR1 SEHNR and CDR2 FQNEAQ come from the germline V gene (reference sequence). The CDR3 consists of 15 residues. The CDR3, as DNA: TGTGCCAGCACCTTACAGGGGCAGACTAATGAAAAACTGTTTTTT. Its translation: CASTLQGQTNEKLFF.

This clonotype came up a few times. CDR3 DNA sequence: TGTGCCAGCAGTTACTCTGCGACAGGCAGCTCCTACGAGCAGTACTTC. Its protein product is CASSYSATGSSYEQYF. The chain combines TRBV6-6 with TRBJ2-7; the D gene is possibly TRBD1 (6 bases). CDR1 and CDR2 (germline): MNHNY, SVGAGI (reference sequence). CDR3 length: 16 amino acids. V was clipped by 0 bases and J by 0 bases, with 12 bases between them.

The chain employs TRBV27 and TRBJ2-1; 9 bases line up with TRBD2. V lost 8 bases, J lost 6 bases, and 5 bases stayed unmatched. Germline V gene data show CDR1 as MNHEY and CDR2 as SMNVEV (reference sequence). The CDR3 runs 13 residues. The CDR3 coding sequence is TGTGCCAGCCGCTCTAGCGGGACCAATGAGCAGTTCTTC. Translated: CASRSSGTNEQFF.